A selection of T cell receptor beta chains follows, all from one sample in a study of shared clonotypes between healthy human individuals. The protocol was immunoSEQ multiplex PCR, while the TCRdb copy is restricted to in-frame clones and leaves out a portion. In the table there are 2 million to 2.5 million clones, 90% to 97% of which are singletons. Sequencing was performed on naive CD4+ T cells sorted from blood. The receptors derive from a man between 18 and 35 years old in good health. The CDR3 runs from the conserved cysteine through the conserved F or W. D genes are given only for firm matches. Size is omitted from some rows. Given values are once, few, many or a class for expanded clones.

j_call: TRBJ2-2; d_call: -; cdr3_length: 13; v_call: TRBV30; clone_size: -; cdr3_aa: CAWSVLLLRELFF; cdr3_nt: TGTGCCTGGAGTGTACTGTTGTTGAGGGAGCTGTTTTTT
j_call: TRBJ1-1; d_call: -; cdr3_length: 19; v_call: TRBV15; clone_size: -; cdr3_aa: CATSREWEGGPRGNTEAFF; cdr3_nt: TGTGCCACCAGCAGAGAATGGGAGGGAGGACCTCGGGGAAACACTGAAGCTTTCTTT
j_call: TRBJ2-7; d_call: -; cdr3_length: 15; v_call: TRBV2; clone_size: -; cdr3_aa: CASSDGRANSYEQYF; cdr3_nt: TGTGCCAGCAGTGACGGCAGGGCGAACTCCTACGAGCAGTACTTC
j_call: TRBJ2-7; d_call: TRBD2; cdr3_length: 16; v_call: TRBV5-4; clone_size: -; cdr3_aa: CASTRGLAGVLDEQYF; cdr3_nt: TGTGCCAGCACCCGGGGACTAGCGGGGGTTTTGGACGAGCAGTACTTC
j_call: TRBJ1-2; d_call: TRBD1; cdr3_length: 14; v_call: TRBV28; clone_size: -; cdr3_aa: CASSRTGLGYGYTF; cdr3_nt: TGTGCCAGCAGTCGGACAGGGCTAGGCTATGGCTACACCTTC
j_call: TRBJ2-2; d_call: -; cdr3_length: 16; v_call: TRBV10-2; clone_size: once; cdr3_aa: CASRPSGTPNTGELFF; cdr3_nt: TGCGCCAGCAGGCCTTCTGGCACCCCGAACACCGGGGAGCTGTTTTTT
j_call: TRBJ2-2; d_call: -; cdr3_length: 13; v_call: TRBV30; clone_size: -; cdr3_aa: CAWSVRRAGELFF; cdr3_nt: TGTGCCTGGAGTGTACGGCGAGCCGGGGAGCTGTTTTTT
j_call: TRBJ1-2; d_call: -; cdr3_length: 12; v_call: TRBV19; clone_size: -; cdr3_aa: CASSLPGGGYTF; cdr3_nt: TGTGCCAGTAGCCTCCCAGGTGGGGGCTACACCTTC
j_call: TRBJ1-2; d_call: TRBD1; cdr3_length: 14; v_call: TRBV28; clone_size: -; cdr3_aa: CASSRSTGTSGYTF; cdr3_nt: TGTGCCAGCAGTAGGTCGACAGGGACTAGTGGCTACACCTTC
j_call: TRBJ2-1; d_call: TRBD1; cdr3_length: 16; v_call: TRBV28; clone_size: -; cdr3_aa: CASSSSGTGDYNEQFF; cdr3_nt: TGTGCCAGCAGTTCTTCCGGGACAGGGGACTACAATGAGCAGTTCTTC
j_call: TRBJ2-2; d_call: TRBD1; cdr3_length: 14; v_call: TRBV6-1; clone_size: -; cdr3_aa: CAGTRDSHTGELFF; cdr3_nt: TGTGCCGGAACACGGGACAGTCACACCGGGGAGCTGTTTTTT
j_call: TRBJ2-5; d_call: -; cdr3_length: 13; v_call: TRBV6-4; clone_size: -; cdr3_aa: CASSDVPGETQYF; cdr3_nt: TGTGCCAGCAGTGACGTCCCAGGGGAGACCCAGTACTTC
j_call: TRBJ1-3; d_call: TRBD1; cdr3_length: 14; v_call: TRBV30; clone_size: -; cdr3_aa: CAWSGDRVGNTIYF; cdr3_nt: TGTGCCTGGAGTGGGGACAGGGTTGGAAACACCATATATTTT
j_call: TRBJ1-1; d_call: -; cdr3_length: 17; v_call: TRBV18; clone_size: -; cdr3_aa: CASSSLDPTGRNTEAFF; cdr3_nt: TGTGCCAGCTCATCACTTGATCCGACAGGAAGGAACACTGAAGCTTTCTTT
j_call: TRBJ2-5; d_call: -; cdr3_length: 15; v_call: TRBV6-6; clone_size: -; cdr3_aa: CASSYPARGEETQYF; cdr3_nt: TGTGCCAGCAGTTACCCGGCCAGGGGGGAAGAGACCCAGTACTTC
j_call: TRBJ2-1; d_call: -; cdr3_length: 13; v_call: TRBV18; clone_size: -; cdr3_aa: CATLPGSYNEQFF; cdr3_nt: TGTGCCACCCTGCCGGGATCCTACAATGAGCAGTTCTTC